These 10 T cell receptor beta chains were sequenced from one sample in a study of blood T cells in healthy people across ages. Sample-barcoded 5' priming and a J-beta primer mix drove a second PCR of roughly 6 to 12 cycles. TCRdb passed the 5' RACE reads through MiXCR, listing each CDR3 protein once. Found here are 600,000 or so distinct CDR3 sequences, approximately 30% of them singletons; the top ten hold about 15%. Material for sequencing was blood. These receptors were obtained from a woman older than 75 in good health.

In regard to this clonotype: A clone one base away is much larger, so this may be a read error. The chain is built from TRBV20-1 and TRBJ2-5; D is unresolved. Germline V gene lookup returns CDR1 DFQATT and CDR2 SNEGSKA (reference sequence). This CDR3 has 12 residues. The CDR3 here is CRANDFQETQYF. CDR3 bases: TGCAGGGCCAACGACTTCCAAGAGACCCAGTACTTC.

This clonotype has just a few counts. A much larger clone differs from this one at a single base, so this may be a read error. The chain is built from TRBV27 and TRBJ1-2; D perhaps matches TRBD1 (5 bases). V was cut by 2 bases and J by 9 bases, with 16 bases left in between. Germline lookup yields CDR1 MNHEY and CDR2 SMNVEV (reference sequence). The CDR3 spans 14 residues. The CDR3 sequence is CASSLTGATFSYTF. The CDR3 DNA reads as TGTGCCAGCAGTTTAACCGGGGCGACGTTTAGCTACACCTTC.

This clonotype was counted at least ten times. CDR3 loop: CASTLGGGYGYTF. The CDR3 coding sequence is TGTGCCAGCACCCTCGGGGGCGGCTATGGCTACACCTTC. The chain employs TRBV12-3 or TRBV12-4 and TRBJ1-2, with D possibly being TRBD1 (6 bases). This CDR3 region has 13 residues. V was trimmed by 7 bases and J by 4 bases, leaving 13 bases between them.

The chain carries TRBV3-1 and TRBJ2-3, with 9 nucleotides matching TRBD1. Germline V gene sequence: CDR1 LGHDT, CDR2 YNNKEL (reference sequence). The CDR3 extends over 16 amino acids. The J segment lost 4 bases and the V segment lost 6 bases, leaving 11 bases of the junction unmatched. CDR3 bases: TGTGCCAGCAGTTTAAACAGGGGGCTGACTGCAGATACGCAGTATTTT. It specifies CASSLNRGLTADTQYF.

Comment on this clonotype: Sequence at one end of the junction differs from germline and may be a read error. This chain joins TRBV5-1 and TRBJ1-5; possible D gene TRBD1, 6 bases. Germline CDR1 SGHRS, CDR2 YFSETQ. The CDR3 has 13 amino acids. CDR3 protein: CVSSLEGDQPQHF. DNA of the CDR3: TGCGTCAGCAGCTTGGAGGGGGATCAGCCCCAGCATTTT.

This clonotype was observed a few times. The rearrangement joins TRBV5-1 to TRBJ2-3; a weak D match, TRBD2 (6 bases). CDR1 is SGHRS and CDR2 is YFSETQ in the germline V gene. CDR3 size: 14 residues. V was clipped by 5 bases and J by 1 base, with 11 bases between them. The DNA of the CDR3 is TGCGCCAGCAGGTTTCGCGGGGGCACAGATACGCAGTATTTT. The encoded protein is CASRFRGGTDTQYF.

CDR3 nucleotide sequence: TGTGCCAGCAGCGCCGGGACAGGGGGAAATGAGCAGTTCTTC. Translation: CASSAGTGGNEQFF. V is TRBV7-2 and J is TRBJ2-1; 11 nucleotides align to TRBD1. The V segment lost 5 bases and the J segment 7 bases; nucleotides outside the gene matches: 4. The CDR3 runs 14 residues. The germline V gene has CDR1 SGHTA and CDR2 FQGNSA.

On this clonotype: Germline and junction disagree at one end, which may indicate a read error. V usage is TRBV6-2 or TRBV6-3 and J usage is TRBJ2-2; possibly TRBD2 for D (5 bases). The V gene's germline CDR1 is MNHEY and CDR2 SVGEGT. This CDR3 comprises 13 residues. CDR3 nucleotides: TGTGCCAGCAGCTGGCTCAACACCGGGGAGCGGTTTTTT. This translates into CASSWLNTGERFF.

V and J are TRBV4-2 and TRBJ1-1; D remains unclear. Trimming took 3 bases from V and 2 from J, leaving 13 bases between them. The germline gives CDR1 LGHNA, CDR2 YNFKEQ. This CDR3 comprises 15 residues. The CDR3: CASSQRAGRNTEAFF. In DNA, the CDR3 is TGTGCCAGCAGCCAGAGGGCGGGGAGAAACACTGAAGCTTTCTTT.

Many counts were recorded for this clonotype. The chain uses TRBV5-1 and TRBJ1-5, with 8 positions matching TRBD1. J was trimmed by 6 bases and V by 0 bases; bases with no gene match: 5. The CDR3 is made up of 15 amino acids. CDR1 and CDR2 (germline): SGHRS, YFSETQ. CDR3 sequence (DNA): TGCGCCAGCAGCTTGGAGCAGGGGGCCGGTCAGCCCCAGCATTTT. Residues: CASSLEQGAGQPQHF. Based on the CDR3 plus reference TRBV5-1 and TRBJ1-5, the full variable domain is KAGVTQTPRYLIKTRGQQVTLSCSPISGHRSVSWYQQTPGQGLQFLFEYFSETQRNKGNFPGRFSGRQFSNSRSEMNVSTLELGDSALYLCASSLEQGAGQPQHFGDGTRLSIL.